Listed below are T cell receptor beta chains from one sample, sequenced in a study of technical replicates of blood from a few donors. The data were produced by immunoSEQ multiplex PCR, yet TCRdb's version contains in-frame clones alone and is incomplete. The repertoire holds about 75,000 clones, with 91% as singletons. Sequencing input: T cells isolated from PBMCs. Source of these receptors: a human donor in good health. Some clones in this sample may be carry-over from other donors' samples. The CDR3 runs from the conserved cysteine through the conserved F or W. D genes are given only for firm matches. Expanded clones are given a class, and other clones once, few, many or no size at all.

size,D,J,V,CDR3,DNA
once,NA,TRBJ1-6,TRBV27,CASSRRAGVNSPLHF,TGTGCCAGCAGTCGTAGGGCAGGGGTAAATTCACCCCTCCACTTT
NA,NA,TRBJ1-5,TRBV5-4,CASSLRSYSNQPQHF,TGTGCCAGCAGCTTGCGGAGTTATAGCAATCAGCCCCAGCATTTT
NA,NA,TRBJ2-7,TRBV13,CASSLFPINYEQYF,TGTGCCAGCAGCTTATTTCCCATCAACTACGAGCAGTACTTC
NA,TRBD1,TRBJ2-2,TRBV5-6,CASSLRDRVSPGELFF,TGTGCCAGCAGCTTGCGGGACAGGGTGTCTCCCGGGGAGCTGTTTTTT
NA,NA,TRBJ2-5,TRBV12-5,CASGPGGPESETQYF,TGTGCTAGTGGTCCCGGGGGTCCCGAGTCAGAGACCCAGTACTTC
NA,NA,TRBJ2-1,TRBV4-1,CASSQVSLERLYNEQFF,TGCGCCAGCAGCCAAGTCTCTTTGGAGCGTCTCTACAATGAGCAGTTCTTC
NA,TRBD1,TRBJ2-2,TRBV11-3,CASSPRGTVGGELFF,TGTGCCAGCAGCCCCCGTGGGACAGTGGGCGGGGAGCTGTTTTTT
NA,NA,TRBJ1-5,TRBV29-1,CSVAQGRSNQPQHF,TGCAGCGTTGCCCAGGGGCGTAGCAATCAGCCCCAGCATTTT
NA,NA,TRBJ2-7,TRBV27,CASSLGLDRASYEQYF,TGTGCCAGCAGTTTGGGACTCGACAGGGCATCCTACGAGCAGTACTTC
NA,TRBD2,TRBJ2-5,TRBV5-1,CASSPWTSGQETQYF,TGCGCCAGCAGCCCCTGGACTAGCGGCCAAGAGACCCAGTACTTC
NA,NA,TRBJ2-1,TRBV7-2,CATLSGASYNEQFF,TGTGCCACCCTAAGCGGAGCCTCCTACAATGAGCAGTTCTTC
NA,NA,TRBJ2-3,TRBV9,CASSVASVDTQYF,TGTGCCAGCAGCGTAGCTAGTGTTGATACGCAGTATTTT
NA,TRBD1,TRBJ1-2,TRBV27,CASSSPTGRNYGYTF,TGTGCCAGCAGTTCCCCGACAGGGCGTAACTATGGCTACACCTTC
NA,NA,TRBJ2-7,TRBV27,CASSLGQPYGEQYF,TGTGCCAGCAGTTTGGGGCAGCCCTACGGCGAGCAGTACTTC
NA,NA,TRBJ1-2,TRBV6-4,CASSDSMLGAGGYTF,TGTGCCAGCAGTGACTCGATGTTGGGGGCCGGCGGCTACACCTTC
NA,NA,TRBJ2-3,TRBV5-1,CASTRSGGTDTQYF,TGCGCCAGCACCCGATCCGGGGGCACAGATACGCAGTATTTT
NA,NA,TRBJ1-2,TRBV30,CAWSEQNYGYTF,TGTGCCTGGAGTGAACAGAACTATGGCTACACCTTC
NA,TRBD1,TRBJ2-1,TRBV29-1,CSVETGQGADEQFF,TGCAGCGTTGAAACGGGACAGGGGGCAGATGAGCAGTTCTTC
NA,NA,TRBJ2-2,TRBV7-9,CASSLPTGELFF,TGTGCCAGCAGCTTACCAACCGGGGAGCTGTTTTTT
NA,NA,TRBJ1-1,TRBV2,CASSLAYRNTEAFF,TGTGCCAGCAGTTTAGCTTACAGGAATACTGAAGCTTTCTTT
NA,NA,TRBJ2-5,TRBV28,CASSFPGGSETQYF,TGTGCCAGCAGTTTCCCAGGAGGGTCAGAGACCCAGTACTTC
NA,NA,TRBJ1-4,TRBV5-6,CASSPSGQWLEKLFF,TGTGCCAGCAGCCCGAGTGGACAGTGGCTCGAAAAACTGTTTTTT
NA,TRBD2,TRBJ2-3,TRBV7-9,CASSPQPGLAGDTQYF,TGTGCCAGCAGCCCACAACCGGGACTAGCGGGAGATACGCAGTATTTT
NA,NA,TRBJ1-4,TRBV20-1,CSASVYEKLFF,TGCAGTGCTAGCGTTTATGAAAAACTGTTTTTT
NA,NA,TRBJ1-1,TRBV6-5,CASSLLLGQTAEAFF,TGTGCCAGCAGTCTGCTCTTGGGGCAGACCGCTGAAGCTTTCTTT
NA,TRBD1,TRBJ1-1,TRBV15,CATSRSSGTAYNTEAFF,TGTGCCACCAGCAGATCATCCGGGACAGCCTACAACACTGAAGCTTTCTTT
NA,TRBD2,TRBJ2-3,TRBV10-1,CASSGIGLAGPSTDTQYF,TGCGCCAGCAGTGGAATAGGACTAGCGGGACCAAGCACAGATACGCAGTATTTT
NA,NA,TRBJ1-1,TRBV6-6,CASRGVRNTEAFF,TGTGCCAGCAGAGGGGTGCGGAACACTGAAGCTTTCTTT
NA,TRBD1,TRBJ1-1,TRBV28,CASSFTKGAVSSEAFF,TGTGCCAGCAGTTTCACCAAGGGGGCAGTGTCGTCTGAAGCTTTCTTT
NA,NA,TRBJ1-1,TRBV28,CASSAAQYRTEAFF,TGTGCCAGCAGCGCCGCCCAGTACCGCACTGAAGCTTTCTTT
NA,NA,TRBJ1-4,TRBV11-2,CASSLRRDEKLFF,TGTGCCAGCAGCCTCCGGCGGGATGAAAAACTGTTTTTT
NA,NA,TRBJ1-1,TRBV6-5,CASSYSKRGEAFF,TGTGCCAGCAGTTACTCGAAGCGGGGTGAAGCTTTCTTT
NA,TRBD1,TRBJ1-2,TRBV6-5,CASSPRDSYGYTF,TGTGCCAGCAGTCCCCGGGACAGCTATGGCTACACCTTC
NA,TRBD1,TRBJ2-7,TRBV6-6,CASSYSRQGPYEQYF,TGTGCCAGCAGTTACTCGAGACAGGGGCCCTACGAGCAGTACTTC
NA,TRBD1,TRBJ2-7,TRBV4-1,CASSQPRDRGTRFHEQYF,TGCGCCAGCAGCCAGCCTCGGGACAGGGGGACGAGGTTCCACGAGCAGTACTTC
NA,NA,TRBJ2-1,TRBV5-1,CASSLTGRIYEQFF,TGCGCCAGCAGCTTGACGGGGAGGATCTATGAGCAGTTCTTC
NA,TRBD1,TRBJ2-7,TRBV29-1,CSVPGQGAGQYF,TGCAGCGTTCCGGGACAGGGGGCTGGGCAGTACTTC
NA,TRBD2,TRBJ2-3,TRBV2,CASSNPDGLAGTYTDTQYF,TGTGCCAGCAGTAACCCCGACGGACTAGCGGGGACTTACACAGATACGCAGTATTTT
NA,NA,TRBJ2-7,TRBV7-5,CVRSGGQGPYEQYF,TGTGTCAGAAGCGGGGGACAGGGGCCGTACGAGCAGTACTTC
NA,TRBD1,TRBJ1-1,TRBV10-3,CAISEGTGGADTEAFF,TGTGCCATCAGTGAGGGCACAGGGGGCGCGGACACTGAAGCTTTCTTT
NA,NA,TRBJ2-6,TRBV14,CASSRRDSGANVLTF,TGTGCCAGCAGCCGGAGGGATTCTGGGGCCAACGTCCTGACTTTC
NA,TRBD2,TRBJ2-1,TRBV7-6,CASSLDPGTSNEQFF,TGTGCCAGCAGCTTAGATCCAGGGACTAGCAATGAGCAGTTCTTC
few,TRBD2,TRBJ2-1,TRBV29-1,CSVRRTSNYNEQFF,TGCAGCGTCCGAAGGACTAGCAACTACAATGAGCAGTTCTTC
NA,TRBD1,TRBJ1-1,TRBV18,CASYQDRSNTEAFF,TGTGCCAGCTACCAGGACAGGTCGAACACTGAAGCTTTCTTT
NA,TRBD2,TRBJ2-3,TRBV4-2,CASSQDPAGLAGGGDTQYF,TGTGCCAGCAGCCAAGATCCGGCGGGATTAGCGGGGGGCGGAGATACGCAGTATTTT
NA,NA,TRBJ2-7,TRBV7-2,CASSYQLVSEQYF,TGTGCCAGCAGCTACCAACTAGTCTCCGAGCAGTACTTC
NA,NA,TRBJ1-3,TRBV5-1,CASSLGQAGNTIYF,TGCGCCAGCAGCTTGGGACAGGCTGGAAACACCATATATTTT
NA,NA,TRBJ1-5,TRBV27,CASSWHRNQPQHF,TGTGCCAGCAGTTGGCACAGGAATCAGCCCCAGCATTTT
NA,NA,TRBJ1-1,TRBV5-1,CASRKGQGRMNTEAFF,TGCGCCAGCAGAAAGGGCCAGGGTAGGATGAACACTGAAGCTTTCTTT
NA,NA,TRBJ2-7,TRBV14,CASSRRTDKYITYEQYF,TGTGCCAGCAGCCGGAGGACAGATAAATACATTACCTACGAGCAGTACTTC
NA,TRBD2,TRBJ2-7,TRBV7-8,CASSRSGTSGITPYEQYF,TGTGCCAGCAGCCGTTCCGGGACTAGCGGGATTACCCCCTACGAGCAGTACTTC
NA,NA,TRBJ1-5,TRBV2,CASSDSGNQPQHF,TGTGCCAGCAGTGATTCAGGCAATCAGCCCCAGCATTTT
NA,NA,TRBJ2-1,TRBV5-1,CASSLGLGGSYNEQFF,TGCGCCAGCAGCTTGGGATTGGGGGGCTCCTACAATGAGCAGTTCTTC